These 13 T cell receptor beta chains were all obtained from the same sample, sequenced in a study of cytomegalovirus exposure and HLA in healthy donors (dated by TCRdb to about 2017). Library preparation used the immunoSEQ multiplex PCR assay. For the multiplex PCR, a mixture combining 60 forward primers for TCR Vbeta segments and 13 reverse primers for TCR Jbeta segments was used. Drawn from immuneACCESS, this table holds only the in-frame rearrangements with V and J called that TCRdb kept. Clones are partly lost; checked studies trace under half to an unresolved V gene and leave the rest unexplained. This sample holds roughly 100,000 clones; more than 9.5% were observed only once. The leading ten clones occupy roughly 15% of the sample. Sample: PBMCs. Receptors originate from a man aged 35 to 55 in good health and CMV-seropositive.

The rearrangement uses TRBV19 and TRBJ2-2, with 12 bases fitting TRBD2. CDR3 size: 16 residues. V was pared by 5 bases and J by 7 bases, with 8 bases of the junction left unmatched. From germline, CDR1 is LNHDA and CDR2 SQIVND (reference sequence). CDR3 region: CASSLWTSGKDGELFF. DNA of the CDR3: TGTGCCAGTAGTCTCTGGACTAGCGGGAAGGACGGGGAGCTGTTTTTT.

This chain joins TRBV9 and TRBJ2-1, with TRBD2 matching 7 bases. This CDR3 spans 14 amino acids. V was clipped by 2 bases and J by 7 bases; unmatched bases: 6. CDR1 and CDR2 from the germline V gene are SGDLS and YYNGEE. CDR3 region: CASSVGTTGNEQFF. The CDR3 DNA reads TGTGCCAGCAGCGTGGGGACTACAGGTAATGAGCAGTTCTTC.

This clone was counted a few times. The chain recombines TRBV7-9 with TRBJ2-3; the match to TRBD2 covers 7 bases. The V segment lost 11 bases and the J segment 2 bases; nucleotides outside the gene matches: 10. CDR1 and CDR2 (germline): SEHNR, FQNEAQ (reference sequence). The CDR3 extends over 14 amino acids. CDR3 loop: CAGLAGLSTDTQYF. CDR3 nucleotide sequence: TGTGCCGGGTTAGCGGGTCTTTCCACAGATACGCAGTATTTT.

This clone was seen more than once but under ten times. At one boundary the junction diverges from the germline segment, which might be a read error. Additional DNA sequences in this sample encode the identical CDR3. This chain joins TRBV6-1 and TRBJ1-2; a weak D match, TRBD1 (5 bases). CDR1 MNHNS and CDR2 SASEGT come from the germline V gene. This CDR3 spans 11 amino acids. CDR3 in DNA: TGTGCCAGCAGGCAGGGTCATGGCTACACCTTT. Its protein product is CASRQGHGYTF.

V usage is TRBV30 and J usage is TRBJ1-2, with 9 bases that match TRBD1. The V segment lost 2 bases and the J segment 4 bases; nucleotides outside the gene matches: 11. The V gene's germline CDR1 is GTSNPN and CDR2 SVGIG (reference sequence). The CDR3 covers 16 residues. CDR3 protein: CAWSKGQGRGSYGYTF. The CDR3 DNA reads as TGTGCCTGGAGTAAAGGACAGGGGCGAGGGAGCTATGGCTACACCTTC.

This clone was observed a few times. The gene calls are TRBV5-1 and TRBJ1-2; 8 positions match TRBD1. CDR1 is SGHRS, CDR2 YFSETQ, per germline. The CDR3 loop spans 15 amino acids. The ends lost 1 base at V and 3 bases at J; junction bases unmatched: 5. The CDR3 bases are TGCGCCAGCAGCTTGCAGGGGGCGCTGGACTATGGCTACACCTTC. This translates into CASSLQGALDYGYTF. The complete variable domain, with remaining parts taken from reference TRBV5-1 and TRBJ1-2, reads KAGVTQTPRYLIKTRGQQVTLSCSPISGHRSVSWYQQTPGQGLQFLFEYFSETQRNKGNFPGRFSGRQFSNSRSEMNVSTLELGDSALYLCASSLQGALDYGYTFGSGTRLTVV.

The chain employs TRBV5-1 and TRBJ2-1, with 10 bases aligning to TRBD2. The CDR3 length is 15 residues. Germline V CDR1 and CDR2: SGHRS, YFSETQ. Trimming took 4 bases from V and 4 from J; bases not matched to a gene: 5. The CDR3, as DNA: TGCGCCAGCAGCGGTCTAGCGGGAGCGTACAATGAGCAGTTCTTC. Its protein is CASSGLAGAYNEQFF.

This clone has a handful of counts. The chain joins TRBV19 to TRBJ2-7; 8 nucleotides match TRBD2. V lost 3 bases and J lost 2; bases outside the gene matches: 3. The CDR3 runs to 14 residues. Germline V gene sequence: CDR1 LNHDA, CDR2 SQIVND (reference sequence). CDR3 sequence reads: CASSIELAAYEQYF. Here the CDR3 DNA reads TGTGCCAGTAGTATTGAACTAGCGGCCTACGAGCAGTACTTC.

The V and J genes are TRBV7-2 and TRBJ2-7; 9 bases map to TRBD1. Germline-derived CDR1 and CDR2 are SGHTA and FQGNSA. This CDR3 comprises 15 residues. V was pared by 1 base and J by 6 bases, with 7 bases of the junction left unmatched. The CDR3 here is CASSLEGTGPREQYF. CDR3 nucleotide sequence: TGTGCCAGCAGCTTAGAGGGGACAGGGCCCCGCGAGCAGTACTTC.

This clone was observed a handful of times. V gene TRBV6-1 combines with J gene TRBJ1-5, with D tentatively TRBD1 (6 bases). V was cut by 7 bases and J by 6 bases, with 19 bases left in between. The CDR3 is 15 residues long. Looked up from germline, CDR1 is MNHNS and CDR2 is SASEGT. DNA of the CDR3: TGTGCCAGCAAACCAGGGGAAGGTTACCGTCAGCCCCAGCATTTT. The encoded protein is CASKPGEGYRQPQHF.

The chain recombines TRBV5-6 with TRBJ2-1, with D hard to call. This CDR3 comprises 11 residues. The V and J ends lost 2 bases and 8 bases respectively, with 5 bases between them. CDR1 SGHDT and CDR2 YYEEEE come from the germline V gene. CDR3 amino acids: CASSFTDEQFF. The CDR3 region has the DNA TGTGCCAGCAGCTTCACGGATGAGCAGTTCTTC. Drawing the rest from reference TRBV5-6 and TRBJ2-1, the complete variable domain is DAGVTQSPTHLIKTRGQQVTLRCSPKSGHDTVSWYQQALGQGPQFIFQYYEEEERQRGNFPDRFSGHQFPNYSSELNVNALLLGDSALYLCASSFTDEQFFGPGTRLTVL.

The rearrangement uses TRBV2 and TRBJ2-2; TRBD1 might be the D (5 bases). There are 14 residues in the CDR3. Germline V CDR1 and CDR2: SNHLY, FYNNEI. Deletions cut 4 bases from V and 7 bases from J, with 13 bases between. CDR3: CASSGSRAGGELFF. CDR3 in DNA: TGTGCCAGCAGTGGGTCCAGGGCTGGCGGGGAGCTGTTTTTT.

The V and J genes are TRBV6-1 and TRBJ2-7, with TRBD2 matching 8 bases. The CDR3 is made up of 14 amino acids. The germline gives CDR1 MNHNS, CDR2 SASEGT. The V and J ends lost 6 bases and 3 bases, in that order; junction bases with no gene match: 7. CDR3 sequence: CASRSTGLGYEQYF. Here the CDR3 DNA reads TGTGCCAGCAGGTCGACGGGACTAGGCTACGAGCAGTACTTC.